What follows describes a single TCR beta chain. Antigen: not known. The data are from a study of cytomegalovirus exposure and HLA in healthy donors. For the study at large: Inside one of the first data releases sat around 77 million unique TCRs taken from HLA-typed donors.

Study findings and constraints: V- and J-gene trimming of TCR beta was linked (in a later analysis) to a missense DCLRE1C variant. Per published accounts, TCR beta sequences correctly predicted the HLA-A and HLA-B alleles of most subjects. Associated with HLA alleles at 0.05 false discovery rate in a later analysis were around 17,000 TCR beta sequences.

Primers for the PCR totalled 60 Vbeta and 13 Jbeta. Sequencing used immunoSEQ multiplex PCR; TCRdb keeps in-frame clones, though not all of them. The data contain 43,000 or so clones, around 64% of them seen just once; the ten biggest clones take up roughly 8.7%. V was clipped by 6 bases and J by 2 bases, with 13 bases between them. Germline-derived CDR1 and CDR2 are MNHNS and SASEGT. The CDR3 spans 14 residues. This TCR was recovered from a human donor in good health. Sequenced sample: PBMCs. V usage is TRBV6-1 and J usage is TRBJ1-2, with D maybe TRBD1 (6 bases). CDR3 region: CASSGTLKNYGYTF. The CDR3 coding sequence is TGTGCCAGCAGCGGGACACTAAAGAACTATGGCTACACCTTC.